This T cell receptor beta chain was recovered during a study of cytomegalovirus exposure and HLA in healthy donors. As for the study in general: Out of 398 genotyped donors, roughly 80% belonged to the Caucasian-associated ancestry cluster. Study-wide results and caveats: Whilst most TCR sequences proved rare, a subset of public TCRs occurred across many donors. In an earlier analysis, about 90% or about 30%: the productive usage of most TCR beta V segments.

There were likely unrecorded immune exposures, though donors were nominally healthy when sampled. Remarks on this clone: Its antigen remains unidentified.

Germline V lookup: CDR1 SGHTA, CDR2 FQGNSA. V lost 6 bases, J lost 7 bases, and 11 bases stayed unmatched. The CDR3 covers 14 residues. The PCR used 60 Vbeta and 13 Jbeta primers. Using immunoSEQ multiplex PCR, the repertoire was profiled, and TCRdb retains in-frame clones only, with some absent. The data hold some 150,000 clones, with under 75% observed a single time. This TCR was sampled from a woman in her thirties or forties in good health and CMV-seronegative. Sequencing was done on a sample of PBMCs. The V gene is TRBV7-2, the J gene TRBJ1-2, with 7 bases matching TRBD1. The CDR3 loop reads CASSPEGAYRGYTF. CDR3 bases: TGTGCCAGCAGTCCAGAGGGGGCCTATCGTGGCTACACCTTC. The entire variable domain, with the rest obtained from reference TRBV7-2 and TRBJ1-2, is as follows: GAGVSQSPSNKVTEKGKDVELRCDPISGHTALYWYRQSLGQGLEFLIYFQGNSAPDKSGLPSDRFSAERTGGSVSTLTIQRTQQEDSAVYLCASSPEGAYRGYTFGSGTRLTVV.